The 19 T cell receptor beta chains presented below share a single source sample, sequenced in a study of vaccination and CD4 T cells after COVID-19. Their antigens are not known. Noted treatment: approximately 11-day PBMC culture with coronavirus spike peptide pools or control peptides (ViraFEST assay). Pre-COVID-19 pandemic sampling (2011-2018) yielded the unexposed donor's CD4+ T cells. Cultured CD4+ T cell DNA underwent sequencing with the Oncomine TCR Beta short-read assay. TCRdb reprocessed the PCR reads with MiXCR, giving one entry per CDR3 protein. Among 7,000 to 9,000 distinct CDR3 sequences listed, under 55% were seen once. What was sequenced was CD4+ T cells from blood, cultured in vitro. The receptors stem from a human donor in good health.

The chain carries TRBV20-1 and TRBJ2-7; unclear D gene. The CDR3 extends over 14 amino acids. Per germline, CDR1 DFQATT and CDR2 SNEGSKA (reference sequence). V was trimmed by 0 bases and J by 7 bases, leaving 16 bases between them. The CDR3 spells CSARDSQALEEQYF. The CDR3 DNA sequence: TGCAGTGCTAGAGATTCCCAGGCCTTGGAGGAGCAGTACTTC.

The V gene is TRBV18, the J gene TRBJ1-1, with no clear D. In germline, CDR1 is KGHSH, CDR2 LQKENI. V shed 1 base and J shed 1 base, with 10 bases lying between them. The CDR3 is 15 amino acids. Here the CDR3 DNA reads TGTGCCAGCTCACCACAGACTAGGGAGAACACTGAAGCTTTCTTT. As protein: CASSPQTRENTEAFF.

CDR3: CASSFRDRGTEAFF. Written as DNA, the CDR3 is TGTGCCTCTTCCTTCCGGGACAGGGGGACTGAAGCTTTCTTT. The gene calls are TRBV30 and TRBJ1-1, with 11 positions matching TRBD1. Germline CDR1 reads GTSNPN; CDR2 reads SVGIG (reference sequence). This CDR3 spans 14 amino acids. Unmatched junction bases numbered 9, after V lost 7 bases and J lost 5 bases.

The CDR3 is CASSISGFRTYEQYF. The CDR3 nucleotides are TGTGCCAGCAGTATATCAGGGTTCCGAACCTACGAGCAGTACTTC. V and J are TRBV6-2 or TRBV6-3 and TRBJ2-7, with D possibly being TRBD1 (5 bases). The CDR3 consists of 15 residues. Trimming stripped 5 bases from V and 2 bases from J, with 16 bases between. The germline V gene encodes CDR1 MNHEY and CDR2 SVGEGT.

This chain links TRBV25-1 with TRBJ2-3; 7 nucleotides line up with TRBD2. The CDR3 contains 16 residues. Germline trimming cut 7 bases from V and 1 base from J; bases unmatched to any gene: 11. From germline, CDR1 is MGHDK and CDR2 SYGVNS. In DNA form, the CDR3 reads TGTGCCAGCACCATCGTTGAACGGGGGGGCACAGATACGCAGTATTTT. Amino acid sequence: CASTIVERGGTDTQYF. Based on the CDR3 plus reference TRBV25-1 and TRBJ2-3, the full variable domain is EADIYQTPRYLVIGTGKKITLECSQTMGHDKMYWYQQDPGMELHLIHYSYGVNSTEKGDLSSESTVSRIRTEHFPLTLESARPSHTSQYLCASTIVERGGTDTQYFGPGTRLTVL.

The V call is TRBV24-1, the J call TRBJ2-1; D is unresolved. V lost 5 bases and J lost 6, with 10 bases in between. This CDR3 comprises 13 residues. CDR1 is KGHDR and CDR2 is SFDVKD in the germline V gene. The CDR3: CATSGWTGNEQFF. CDR3 in DNA: TGTGCCACCAGTGGGTGGACGGGCAATGAGCAGTTCTTC.

This clonotype occurred a few times. This chain joins TRBV19 and TRBJ1-5; 7 bases agree with TRBD1. Germline V gene sequence: CDR1 LNHDA, CDR2 SQIVND (reference sequence). The CDR3 has 15 residues. V dropped 2 bases and J dropped 0; count of bases not matched to a gene: 1. CDR3 sequence (DNA): TGTGCCAGTAGTATAACAGGGGTTAGCAATCAGCCCCAGCATTTT. Its translation: CASSITGVSNQPQHF.

The genes are TRBV20-1 and TRBJ2-1; D gene unclear. This CDR3 spans 11 amino acids. Trimming took off 2 bases at V and 6 bases at J, with 5 bases between the two ends. Germline V gene sequence: CDR1 DFQATT, CDR2 SNEGSKA (reference sequence). Here the CDR3 DNA reads TGCAGTGCTAGATCGCTCAATGAGCAGTTCTTC. Translation gives CSARSLNEQFF.

This clonotype was observed a few times. The V and J genes are TRBV12-3 or TRBV12-4 and TRBJ1-2, with D uncertain. The CDR3 totals 11 residues. Between the trimmed V and J ends, which lost 3 bases and 2 bases, there was a span of 1 base. CDR3: CASSFNYGYTF. CDR3 in DNA: TGTGCCAGCAGTTTCAACTATGGCTACACCTTC.

The chain has TRBV20-1 and TRBJ1-2; D might be TRBD1 (5 bases). Germline-derived CDR1 and CDR2 are DFQATT and SNEGSKA (reference sequence). This CDR3 comprises 14 residues. The V gene lost 8 bases and the J gene lost 10 bases, with 26 bases spanning the gap. CDR3 in amino acids: CSPTSSGNPLNYTF. CDR3 bases: TGCAGTCCAACTTCCTCAGGGAACCCCCTAAACTACACCTTC.

There are a few counts of this clonotype. The genes are TRBV20-1 and TRBJ1-6; D is uncertain. Germline CDR1 reads DFQATT; CDR2 reads SNEGSKA (reference sequence). V dropped 2 bases and J dropped 0 bases, with 5 bases sitting between them. This CDR3 region has 14 residues. CDR3 DNA: TGCAGTGCTAGACCCGGCTCCTATAATTCACCCCTCCACTTT. Its protein product is CSARPGSYNSPLHF.

This clonotype was recorded a few times. The chain has TRBV2 and TRBJ1-1; the match to TRBD1 covers 8 bases. Germline assignment: CDR1 SNHLY and CDR2 FYNNEI. The CDR3 totals 12 residues. The V gene end was trimmed by 8 bases and the J gene end by 5 bases; junction bases not matched to a gene: 4. The CDR3 reads CASLQGATEAFF. For the CDR3, the DNA is TGTGCCAGCCTTCAGGGGGCGACTGAAGCTTTCTTT.

The chain links TRBV20-1 to TRBJ1-5; 8 positions agree with TRBD1. Germline-derived CDR1 and CDR2 are DFQATT and SNEGSKA (reference sequence). This CDR3 has 14 amino acids. The junction had 10 bases not matched to a gene; V was cut back by 6 bases and J by 6 bases. This CDR3 reads CSAGTGGVVQPQHF. For the CDR3, the DNA is TGCAGTGCAGGGACAGGTGGGGTTGTTCAGCCCCAGCATTTT.

The chain joins TRBV2 to TRBJ2-5; D gene unclear. V lost 11 bases, J lost 0 bases, and 16 bases lay in between. The CDR3 runs to 14 residues. Germline assignment: CDR1 SNHLY and CDR2 FYNNEI. CDR3 coding DNA: TGTGCCGGAGCAGCAGATGCACACCAAGAGACCCAGTACTTC. Translating it yields CAGAADAHQETQYF.

This clonotype was detected a few times. The rearrangement joins TRBV2 to TRBJ1-6; D might be TRBD1 (6 bases). Deletions cut 4 bases from V and 6 bases from J, with 13 bases between. Germline loops: CDR1 SNHLY, CDR2 FYNNEI. The CDR3 is 15 residues long. In DNA form, the CDR3 reads TGTGCCAGCAGTGGCCAGGGGATGGGTAATTCACCCCTCCACTTT. Amino acids: CASSGQGMGNSPLHF. The full variable domain, with the rest looked up from reference TRBV2 and TRBJ1-6, is EPEVTQTPSHQVTQMGQEVILRCVPISNHLYFYWYRQILGQKVEFLVSFYNNEISEKSEIFDDQFSVERPDGSNFTLKIRSTKLEDSAMYFCASSGQGMGNSPLHFGNGTRLTVT.

The genes are TRBV10-1 and TRBJ1-1; maybe TRBD1 (6 bases). Per the germline V gene, CDR1 is WNHNN and CDR2 is SYGVQD (reference sequence). CDR3 length: 13 amino acids. Trimming cost V 2 bases and J 8 bases, with 12 bases left between them. CDR3 amino acids: CASSEGNRAEAFF. For the CDR3, the DNA is TGCGCCAGCAGTGAGGGGAACAGGGCCGAAGCTTTCTTT.

The V and J genes are TRBV7-6 and TRBJ2-1; 7 bases match TRBD2. Trimming took 1 base from V and 9 from J; bases not matched to a gene: 6. The CDR3 is 14 amino acids. The germline gives CDR1 SGHVS, CDR2 FNYEAQ. The CDR3 region is CASSLGGGPIEQFF. In DNA, the CDR3 is TGTGCCAGCAGCTTAGGGGGAGGGCCAATTGAGCAGTTCTTC.

In its sample, this clonotype was seen a few times. The rearrangement links TRBV7-3 to TRBJ2-1, with TRBD1 matching over 8 bases. The CDR3 runs to 15 residues. Germline V gene data show CDR1 as SGHTA and CDR2 as FQGTGA. V lost 5 bases to trimming and J lost 6 bases; unmatched junction nucleotides: 9. CDR3 in amino acids: CASSPNPGTGNEQFF. CDR3 sequence (DNA): TGTGCCAGCAGCCCGAACCCCGGGACAGGCAATGAGCAGTTCTTC.

The V and J genes are TRBV12-3 or TRBV12-4 and TRBJ2-1; D unresolved. V lost 8 bases and J 0 bases, leaving 11 bases between the germline ends. CDR3 length: 14 residues. The CDR3 protein is CASLSSPSYNEQFF. The CDR3 DNA reads as TGTGCCAGCCTCTCGTCGCCCTCCTACAATGAGCAGTTCTTC.